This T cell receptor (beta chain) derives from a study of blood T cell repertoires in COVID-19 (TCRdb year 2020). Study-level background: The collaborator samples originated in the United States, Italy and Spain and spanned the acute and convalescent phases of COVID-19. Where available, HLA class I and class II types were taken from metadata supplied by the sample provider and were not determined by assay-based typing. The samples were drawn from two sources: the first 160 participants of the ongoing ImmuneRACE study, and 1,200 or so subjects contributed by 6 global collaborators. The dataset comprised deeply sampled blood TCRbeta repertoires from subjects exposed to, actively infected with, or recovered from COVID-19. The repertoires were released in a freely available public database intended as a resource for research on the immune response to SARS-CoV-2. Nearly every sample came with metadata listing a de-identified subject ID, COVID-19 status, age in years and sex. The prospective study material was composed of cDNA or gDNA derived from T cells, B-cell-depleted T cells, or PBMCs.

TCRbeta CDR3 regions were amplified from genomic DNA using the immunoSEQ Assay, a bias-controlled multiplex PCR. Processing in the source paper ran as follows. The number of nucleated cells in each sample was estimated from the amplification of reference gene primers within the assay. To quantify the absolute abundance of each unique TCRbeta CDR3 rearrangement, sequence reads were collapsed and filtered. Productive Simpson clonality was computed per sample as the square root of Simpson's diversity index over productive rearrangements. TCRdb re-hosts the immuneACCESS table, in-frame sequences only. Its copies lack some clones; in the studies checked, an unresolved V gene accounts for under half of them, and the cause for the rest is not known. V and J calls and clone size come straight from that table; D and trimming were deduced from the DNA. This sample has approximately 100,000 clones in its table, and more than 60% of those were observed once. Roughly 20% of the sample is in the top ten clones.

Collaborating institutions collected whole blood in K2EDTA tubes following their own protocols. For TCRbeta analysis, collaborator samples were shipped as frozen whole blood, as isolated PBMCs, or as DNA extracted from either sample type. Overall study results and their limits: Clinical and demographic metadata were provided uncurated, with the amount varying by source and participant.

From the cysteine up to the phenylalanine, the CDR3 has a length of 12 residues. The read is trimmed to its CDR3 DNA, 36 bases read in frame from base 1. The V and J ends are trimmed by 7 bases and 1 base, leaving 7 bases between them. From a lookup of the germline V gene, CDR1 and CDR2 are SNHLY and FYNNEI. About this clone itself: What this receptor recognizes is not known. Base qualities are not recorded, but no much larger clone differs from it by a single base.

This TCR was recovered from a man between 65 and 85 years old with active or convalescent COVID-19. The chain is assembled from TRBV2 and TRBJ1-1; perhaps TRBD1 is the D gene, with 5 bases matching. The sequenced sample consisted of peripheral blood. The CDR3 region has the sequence CASTTENTEAFF. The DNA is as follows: TGTGCCAGCACGACAGAGAACACTGAAGCTTTCTTT.